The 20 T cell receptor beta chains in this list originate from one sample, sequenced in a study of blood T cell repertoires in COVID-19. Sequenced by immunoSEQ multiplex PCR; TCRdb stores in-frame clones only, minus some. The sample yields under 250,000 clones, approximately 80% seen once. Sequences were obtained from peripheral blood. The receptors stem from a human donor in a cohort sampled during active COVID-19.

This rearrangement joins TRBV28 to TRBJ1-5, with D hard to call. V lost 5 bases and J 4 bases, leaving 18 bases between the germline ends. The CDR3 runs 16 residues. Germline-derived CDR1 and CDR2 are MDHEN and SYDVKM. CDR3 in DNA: TGTGCCAGCAGTCCCTTCCGACGACGGCGGAATCAGCCCCAGCATTTT. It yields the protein CASSPFRRRRNQPQHF.

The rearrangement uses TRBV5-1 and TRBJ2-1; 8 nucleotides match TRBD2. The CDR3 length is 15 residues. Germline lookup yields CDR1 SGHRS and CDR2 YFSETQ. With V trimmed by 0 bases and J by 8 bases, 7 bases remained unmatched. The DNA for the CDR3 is TGCGCCAGCAGCTTGGCCTCAGCGGGAGCGGATGAGCAGTTCTTC. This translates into CASSLASAGADEQFF.

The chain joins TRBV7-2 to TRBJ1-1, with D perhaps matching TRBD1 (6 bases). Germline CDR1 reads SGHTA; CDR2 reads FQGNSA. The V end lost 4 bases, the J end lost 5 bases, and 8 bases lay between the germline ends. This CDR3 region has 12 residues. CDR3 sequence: CASSSQGTEAFF. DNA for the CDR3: TGTGCCAGCAGCTCTCAGGGGACTGAAGCTTTCTTT.

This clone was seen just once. The CDR3 sequence: CASSQGGGPRTQYF. Written as DNA, the CDR3 is TGTGCCAGCAGCCAAGGGGGGGGGCCGAGGACCCAGTACTTC. V and J are TRBV14 and TRBJ2-5, with D perhaps matching TRBD2 (7 bases). The CDR3 is made up of 14 amino acids. With 1 base removed from V and 7 bases from J, the gap between germline ends came to 13 bases. The germline V gene has CDR1 SGHDN and CDR2 FVKESK. The entire variable domain, with the rest obtained from reference TRBV14 and TRBJ2-5, is as follows: EAGVTQFPSHSVIEKGQTVTLRCDPISGHDNLYWYRRVMGKEIKFLLHFVKESKQDESGMPNNRFLAERTGGTYSTLKVQPAELEDSGVYFCASSQGGGPRTQYFGPGTRLLVL.

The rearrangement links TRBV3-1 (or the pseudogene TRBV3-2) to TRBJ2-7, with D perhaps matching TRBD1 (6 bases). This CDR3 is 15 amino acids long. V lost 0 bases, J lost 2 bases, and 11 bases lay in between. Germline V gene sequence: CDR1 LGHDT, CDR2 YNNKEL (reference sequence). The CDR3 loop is CASSQDQGPTYEQYF. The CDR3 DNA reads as TGTGCCAGCAGCCAAGATCAGGGGCCGACCTACGAGCAGTACTTC.

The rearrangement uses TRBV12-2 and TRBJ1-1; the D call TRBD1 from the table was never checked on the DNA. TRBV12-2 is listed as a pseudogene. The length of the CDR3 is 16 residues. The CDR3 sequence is CASRLWGRKSGTEAFF. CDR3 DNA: TGTGCAAGTCGCTTATGGGGGCGTAAGTCAGGCACTGAAGCTTTCTTT.

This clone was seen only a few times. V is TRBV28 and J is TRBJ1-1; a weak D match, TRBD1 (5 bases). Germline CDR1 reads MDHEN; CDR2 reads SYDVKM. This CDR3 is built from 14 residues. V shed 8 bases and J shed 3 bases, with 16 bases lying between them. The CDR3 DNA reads TGTGCCAGCTACGCTCCAGGGAGGGACACTGAAGCTTTCTTT. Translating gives CASYAPGRDTEAFF. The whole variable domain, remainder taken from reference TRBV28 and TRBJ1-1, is DVKVTQSSRYLVKRTGEKVFLECVQDMDHENMFWYRQDPGLGLRLIYFSYDVKMKEKGDIPEGYSVSREKKERFSLILESASTNQTSMYLCASYAPGRDTEAFFGQGTRLTVV.

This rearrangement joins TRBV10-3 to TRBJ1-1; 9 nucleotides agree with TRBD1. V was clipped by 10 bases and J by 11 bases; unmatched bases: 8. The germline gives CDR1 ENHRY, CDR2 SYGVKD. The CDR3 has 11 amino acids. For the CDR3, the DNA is TGTGCCACCGAACAGGGGGCAGAGGCTTTCTTT. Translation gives CATEQGAEAFF.

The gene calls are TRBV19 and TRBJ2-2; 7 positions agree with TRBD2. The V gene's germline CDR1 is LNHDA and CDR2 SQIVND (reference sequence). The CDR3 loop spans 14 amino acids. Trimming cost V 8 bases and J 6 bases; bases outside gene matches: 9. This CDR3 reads CASGGGSPPGELFF. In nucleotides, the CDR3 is TGTGCCAGTGGGGGGGGATCCCCACCCGGGGAGCTGTTTTTT.

CDR3 region: CASRPSGGSYNEQFF. The CDR3 DNA is TGTGCCAGCAGGCCGAGCGGGGGCTCCTACAATGAGCAGTTCTTC. The chain carries TRBV25-1 and TRBJ2-1; 8 bases map to TRBD2. The ends lost 6 bases at V and 0 bases at J; junction bases unmatched: 4. The CDR3 spans 15 residues. Per the germline V gene, CDR1 is MGHDK and CDR2 is SYGVNS. Using reference TRBV25-1 and TRBJ2-1 for the parts outside the CDR3, the full variable domain is EADIYQTPRYLVIGTGKKITLECSQTMGHDKMYWYQQDPGMELHLIHYSYGVNSTEKGDLSSESTVSRIRTEHFPLTLESARPSHTSQYLCASRPSGGSYNEQFFGPGTRLTVL.

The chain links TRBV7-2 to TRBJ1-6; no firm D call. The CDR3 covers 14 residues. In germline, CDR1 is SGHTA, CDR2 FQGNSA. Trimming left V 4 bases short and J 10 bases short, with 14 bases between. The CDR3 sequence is CASSSKFRESPLHF. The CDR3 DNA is TGTGCCAGCAGCTCCAAGTTCCGGGAATCACCCCTCCACTTT.

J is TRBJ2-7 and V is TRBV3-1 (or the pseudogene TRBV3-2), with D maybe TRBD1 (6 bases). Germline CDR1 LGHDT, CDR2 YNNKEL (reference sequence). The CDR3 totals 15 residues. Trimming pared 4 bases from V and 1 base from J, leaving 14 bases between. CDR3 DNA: TGTGCCAGCAGCCTCCGACAGGCCCTTTCCTACGAGCAGTACTTC. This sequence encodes CASSLRQALSYEQYF.

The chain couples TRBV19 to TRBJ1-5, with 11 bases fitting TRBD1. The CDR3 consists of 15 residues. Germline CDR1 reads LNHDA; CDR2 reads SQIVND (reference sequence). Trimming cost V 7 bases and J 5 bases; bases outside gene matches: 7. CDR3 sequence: CASIHGQGADQPQHF. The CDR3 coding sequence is TGTGCCAGTATACACGGACAGGGGGCAGATCAGCCCCAGCATTTT.

The CDR3 nucleotides read TGTGCCAGCGGAGGAATCCGGGGCTCTGGAAACACCATATATTTT. It codes for CASGGIRGSGNTIYF. V and J are TRBV3-1 (or the pseudogene TRBV3-2) and TRBJ1-3; D is unresolved. The V gene lost 8 bases and the J gene lost 0 bases, with 14 bases spanning the gap. Germline values: CDR1 LGHDT, CDR2 YNNKEL (reference sequence). This CDR3 has 15 residues.

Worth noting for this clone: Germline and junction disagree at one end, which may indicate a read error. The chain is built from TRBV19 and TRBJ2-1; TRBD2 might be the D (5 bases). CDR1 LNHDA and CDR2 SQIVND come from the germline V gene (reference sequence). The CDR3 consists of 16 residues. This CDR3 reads CASRITQYGGLGEQFF. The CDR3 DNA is TGTGCCAGTCGTATAACGCAGTACGGCGGACTTGGTGAGCAGTTCTTC.

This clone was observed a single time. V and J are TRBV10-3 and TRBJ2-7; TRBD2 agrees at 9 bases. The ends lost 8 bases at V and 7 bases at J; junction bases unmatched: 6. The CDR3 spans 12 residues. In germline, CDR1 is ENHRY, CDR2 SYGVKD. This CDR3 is CAIRPTSGEQYF. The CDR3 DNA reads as TGTGCCATCCGACCTACTAGCGGGGAGCAGTACTTC.

The CDR3 sequence is CASSNGGSGAKGEQYF. In DNA form, the CDR3 reads TGTGCCAGCAGTAACGGAGGAAGCGGGGCGAAGGGAGAGCAGTACTTC. The J gene is TRBJ2-7, the V gene TRBV6-2 or TRBV6-3; TRBD2 matches at 7 bases. The CDR3 loop spans 16 amino acids. The ends lost 5 bases at V and 7 bases at J; junction bases unmatched: 17. CDR1 and CDR2 from the germline V gene are MNHEY and SVGEGT.

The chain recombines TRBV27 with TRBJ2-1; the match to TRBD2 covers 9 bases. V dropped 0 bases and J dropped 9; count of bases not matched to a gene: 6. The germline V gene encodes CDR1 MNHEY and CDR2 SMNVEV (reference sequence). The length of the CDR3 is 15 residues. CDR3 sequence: CASSLSRSGSGEQFF. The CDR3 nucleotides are TGTGCCAGCAGTTTATCGCGTAGCGGGAGCGGTGAGCAGTTCTTC.

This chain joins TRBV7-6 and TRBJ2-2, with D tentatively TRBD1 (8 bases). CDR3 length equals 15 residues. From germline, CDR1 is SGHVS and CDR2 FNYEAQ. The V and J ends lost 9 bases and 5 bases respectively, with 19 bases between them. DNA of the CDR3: TGTGCCAGTACCGGCGCACAGGGGGGGACCGGGGAGCTGTTTTTT. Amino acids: CASTGAQGGTGELFF.

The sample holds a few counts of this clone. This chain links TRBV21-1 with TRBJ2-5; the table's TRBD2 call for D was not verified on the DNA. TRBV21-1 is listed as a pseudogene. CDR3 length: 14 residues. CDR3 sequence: CASSKDAIQETQYF. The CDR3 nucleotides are TGTGCCAGCAGCAAAGACGCGATTCAAGAGACCCAGTACTTC.